The 3 T cell receptor beta chains listed next were all sequenced from one sample in a study of T cell repertoires in cytomegalovirus infection. No cognate antigen is known for these TCRs. TCRdb processed the reads anew with MiXCR; each CDR3 protein has one entry. The data contain about a million distinct CDR3 sequences, around 29% of them singletons. The sequencing here drew on cultured CD8+ T cells from PBMCs, taken from culture after CMV antigen stimulation. The receptors come from a human donor in good health (CMV status not recorded). Some clones in this sample may be carry-over from other donors' samples.

The chain is built from TRBV6-5 and TRBJ2-5, with a tentative D call TRBD1 (5 bases). The CDR3 spans 15 residues. Trimming removed 4 bases from V and 2 bases from J, with 14 bases in between. CDR1 and CDR2 from the germline V gene are MNHEY and SVGAGI. The chain's CDR3 is CASSLGETGQETQYF. The CDR3 nucleotides read TGTGCCAGCAGTTTAGGTGAAACAGGACAAGAGACCCAGTACTTC.

This clonotype is medium-sized by share. This chain connects TRBV27 to TRBJ2-7; TRBD1 is a possible D gene (5 bases). CDR1 is MNHEY and CDR2 is SMNVEV in the germline V gene (reference sequence). This CDR3 has 13 residues. The germline V and J ends were trimmed by 7 bases and 0 bases, with 10 bases remaining between them. The CDR3 spells CASKGAYSYEQYV. The CDR3 bases are TGTGCCAGCAAAGGGGCCTACTCCTACGAGCAGTACGTC.

This clonotype was counted between two and nine times. The V and J genes are TRBV6-5 and TRBJ2-3; D is undetermined. This CDR3 spans 15 amino acids. Germline V CDR1 and CDR2: MNHEY, SVGAGI. Trimming left V 2 bases short and J 0 bases short, with 9 bases between. The CDR3: CASSYASTSTDTQYF. CDR3 nucleotide sequence: TGTGCCAGCAGTTACGCCTCCACGAGCACAGATACGCAGTATTTT.